Shown below are 22 T cell receptor beta chains from a single sample sequenced in a study of blood T cell repertoires in COVID-19. The method was immunoSEQ multiplex PCR; TCRdb's version includes in-frame clones alone and lacks a portion of them. The profile covers some 180,000 clones, with around 84% appearing a single time and roughly 2.4% taken by the ten largest. Sequencing was performed on peripheral blood. All receptors derive from a woman older than 75 with COVID-19, enrolled during active disease.

The chain is built from TRBV28 and TRBJ1-2; no clear D gene. The germline CDR1 and CDR2 sequences are MDHEN and SYDVKM. The CDR3 has 15 amino acids. The ends were cut back, 6 bases at V and 7 bases at J, with 21 bases in the middle. The DNA of the CDR3 is TGTGCCAGCAGCCTAGAACGGGTCCTAGTGAGTGGCTACACCTTC. As protein: CASSLERVLVSGYTF.

This clone was recorded once. The J gene is TRBJ1-3, the V gene TRBV6-1; a weak D match, TRBD1 (6 bases). V lost 0 bases and J lost 4, with 13 bases in between. Germline CDR1 reads MNHNS; CDR2 reads SASEGT. This CDR3 region has 16 residues. CDR3 DNA sequence: TGTGCCAGCAGTGAAGCTGGCAGGGGCGCGGGAAACACCATATATTTT. Its translation: CASSEAGRGAGNTIYF.

The rearrangement links TRBV5-4 to TRBJ1-4, with D unclear. The CDR3 contains 14 residues. The germline V gene has CDR1 SGHNT and CDR2 YYREEE (reference sequence). V dropped 3 bases and J dropped 5 bases, with 11 bases sitting between them. CDR3 protein: CASSSRGKNEKLFF. The CDR3 bases are TGTGCCAGCAGCTCCCGAGGCAAAAATGAAAAACTGTTTTTT.

V gene TRBV7-2 combines with J gene TRBJ2-3; TRBD1 aligns across 9 bases. The CDR3 consists of 13 residues. J gave up 6 bases and V 6 bases, and 4 bases lay outside the gene matches. Germline CDR1 reads SGHTA; CDR2 reads FQGNSA. The CDR3 DNA reads TGTGCCAGCAGACGGGGGACAGGGGATACGCAGTATTTT. As protein: CASRRGTGDTQYF. Variable domain in full (rest from reference TRBV7-2 and TRBJ2-3): GAGVSQSPSNKVTEKGKDVELRCDPISGHTALYWYRQSLGQGLEFLIYFQGNSAPDKSGLPSDRFSAERTGGSVSTLTIQRTQQEDSAVYLCASRRGTGDTQYFGPGTRLTVL.

The rearrangement uses TRBV5-4 and TRBJ2-1; TRBD1 agrees at 10 bases. Germline assignment: CDR1 SGHNT and CDR2 YYREEE (reference sequence). Germline trimming cut 4 bases from V and 7 bases from J; bases unmatched to any gene: 8. This CDR3 region has 15 residues. The DNA of the CDR3 is TGTGCCAGCAGCGTCCGGGACAGGGGAAGGAATGAGCAGTTCTTC. It encodes CASSVRDRGRNEQFF.

In this sample, this clone turned up a few times. This chain connects TRBV6-2 or TRBV6-3 to TRBJ2-7, with 7 bases matching TRBD2. The V gene end was trimmed by 5 bases and the J gene end by 4 bases; junction bases not matched to a gene: 8. CDR3 length: 14 amino acids. Germline values: CDR1 MNHEY, CDR2 SVGEGT. The CDR3 nucleotides read TGTGCCAGCAGTCTACAAATGGGAGGGTACGAGCAGTACTTC. Protein product: CASSLQMGGYEQYF.

This clone was seen a handful of times. V gene TRBV12-3 or TRBV12-4 combines with J gene TRBJ2-5; D possibly corresponds to TRBD2 (7 bases). Deletions cut 7 bases from V and 5 bases from J, with 14 bases between. This CDR3 contains 13 residues. In DNA form, the CDR3 reads TGTGCCAGCAAGTCGGGGGGCATGGAGACCCAGTACTTC. Translation gives CASKSGGMETQYF.

CDR3 bases: TGTGCCAGCAGCGGTGGGGCTTGGGACAGGGGTAGCACAGATACGCAGTATTTT. Protein product: CASSGGAWDRGSTDTQYF. The chain couples TRBV5-4 to TRBJ2-3; TRBD1 aligns across 10 bases. V dropped 4 bases and J dropped 0; count of bases not matched to a gene: 11. Germline V gene data show CDR1 as SGHNT and CDR2 as YYREEE (reference sequence). The CDR3 consists of 18 residues.

This clone was detected only a few times. This chain connects TRBV6-2 or TRBV6-3 to TRBJ2-7; weak D call: TRBD2 (6 bases). The V end lost 4 bases, the J end lost 6 bases, and 13 bases lay between the germline ends. The germline V gene has CDR1 MNHEY and CDR2 SVGEGT. The CDR3 spans 13 residues. This CDR3 reads CASSFGGRGEQYF. In DNA, the CDR3 is TGTGCCAGCAGTTTCGGGGGACGGGGCGAGCAGTACTTC.

This chain joins TRBV18 and TRBJ2-3, with 8 nucleotides matching TRBD1. Germline CDR1 and CDR2: KGHSH and LQKENI. V lost 4 bases, J lost 6 bases, and 3 bases stayed unmatched. This CDR3 comprises 13 residues. The CDR3 protein is CASSRGQGDTQYF. The CDR3 DNA follows: TGTGCCAGCTCACGAGGACAGGGTGATACGCAGTATTTT.

The rearrangement links TRBV5-6 to TRBJ1-3, with D perhaps matching TRBD1 (5 bases). Germline V gene data show CDR1 as SGHDT and CDR2 as YYEEEE. There are 16 residues in the CDR3. V gave up 1 base and J gave up 0 bases, with 11 bases separating them. The CDR3 spells CASSLRQTNSGNTIYF. Written as DNA, the CDR3 is TGTGCCAGCAGCTTGCGACAGACAAACTCTGGAAACACCATATATTTT.

V gene TRBV6-5 combines with J gene TRBJ2-3; D gene uncertain. There are 16 residues in the CDR3. V lost 0 bases and J 4 bases, leaving 14 bases between the germline ends. From germline, CDR1 is MNHEY and CDR2 SVGAGI. As DNA, the CDR3 is TGTGCCAGCAGTTACTCTTCTTCTAGTTCAGCAGATACGCAGTATTTT. Translation: CASSYSSSSSADTQYF.

The sample holds one count of this clone. This chain's CDR3 is CASSSQGVGGYTF. CDR3 DNA sequence: TGTGCCAGCAGCTCACAGGGTGTAGGCGGCTACACCTTC. The chain combines TRBV28 with TRBJ1-2, with D possibly matching TRBD1 (6 bases). With 6 bases removed from V and 8 bases from J, the gap between germline ends came to 16 bases. Germline CDR1 reads MDHEN; CDR2 reads SYDVKM. This CDR3 has 13 amino acids.

The CDR3 coding sequence is TGTGCCAGTAGTCCCCAGGGTTCAGATACGCAGTATTTT. This sequence encodes CASSPQGSDTQYF. The chain is built from TRBV19 and TRBJ2-3; a possible D gene is TRBD1 (5 bases). Germline lookup yields CDR1 LNHDA and CDR2 SQIVND (reference sequence). V was cut by 5 bases and J by 4 bases, with 10 bases left in between. The CDR3 spans 13 residues.

The rearrangement joins TRBV10-3 to TRBJ1-1; no clear D. The CDR3 length is 11 residues. The germline V gene has CDR1 ENHRY and CDR2 SYGVKD. Trimming stripped 10 bases from V and 5 bases from J, with 11 bases between. The CDR3, as DNA: TGTGCCAGCTTGAGTGAGACTGAAGCTTTCTTT. It yields the protein CASLSETEAFF.

The chain recombines TRBV6-2 or TRBV6-3 with TRBJ1-5; D may be TRBD1 (5 bases). The V gene lost 5 bases and the J gene lost 5 bases, with 13 bases spanning the gap. CDR3 length: 14 residues. Germline loops: CDR1 MNHEY, CDR2 SVGEGT. The CDR3 coding sequence is TGTGCCAGCAGTACCGTCGTAGGGGATCAGCCCCAGCATTTT. This translates into CASSTVVGDQPQHF.

The chain employs TRBV5-1 and TRBJ2-5; 13 bases map to TRBD2. The germline V gene encodes CDR1 SGHRS and CDR2 YFSETQ. J lost 4 bases, V lost 1 base, and 7 bases had no gene match. The CDR3 contains 17 residues. The CDR3 loop reads CASSLRRGLAGVETQYF. The CDR3 DNA is TGCGCCAGCAGCTTGCGCCGAGGACTAGCGGGAGTAGAGACCCAGTACTTC. The complete variable domain, with remaining parts taken from reference TRBV5-1 and TRBJ2-5, reads KAGVTQTPRYLIKTRGQQVTLSCSPISGHRSVSWYQQTPGQGLQFLFEYFSETQRNKGNFPGRFSGRQFSNSRSEMNVSTLELGDSALYLCASSLRRGLAGVETQYFGPGTRLLVL.

The chain employs TRBV21-1 and TRBJ1-1; the table's D call TRBD1 went unverified against the DNA. TRBV21-1 counts as a pseudogene. The CDR3 runs to 14 residues. The CDR3 bases are TGTGCCAGCAGTAAAGGGACAGGGGGACCTGAAGCTTTCTTT. As protein: CASSKGTGGPEAFF.

The chain combines TRBV18 with TRBJ2-7, with TRBD1 matching 8 bases. This CDR3 is built from 15 residues. CDR1 KGHSH and CDR2 LQKENI come from the germline V gene. The V and J ends lost 3 bases and 3 bases, in that order; junction bases with no gene match: 7. This CDR3 reads CASSPFRDRRYEQYF. CDR3 nucleotides: TGTGCCAGCTCACCTTTCCGGGACAGGCGCTACGAGCAGTACTTC.

This clone was picked up a small number of times. The rearrangement uses TRBV9 and TRBJ2-5; TRBD1 might be the D (6 bases). This CDR3 has 16 residues. Germline V lookup: CDR1 SGDLS, CDR2 YYNGEE. Trimming shortened V by 0 bases and J by 3 bases, and 15 bases separated the two germline ends. This CDR3 is CASSVGGSGTKETQYF. CDR3 nucleotides: TGTGCCAGCAGCGTAGGGGGTTCAGGGACAAAAGAGACCCAGTACTTC.

The V call is TRBV28, the J call TRBJ2-2; the match to TRBD2 covers 11 bases. The CDR3 is 15 residues long. Germline-derived CDR1 and CDR2 are MDHEN and SYDVKM. Trimming took 3 bases from V and 6 from J; bases not matched to a gene: 3. CDR3: CASSLAGLAAGELFF. The DNA of the CDR3 is TGTGCCAGCAGTTTGGCGGGACTAGCGGCCGGGGAGCTGTTTTTT.

The chain links TRBV28 to TRBJ1-5; 9 nucleotides align to TRBD1. After removal of 6 bases from V and 6 bases from J, the junction contained 12 bases not matched to a gene. This CDR3 region has 16 residues. Germline assignment: CDR1 MDHEN and CDR2 SYDVKM. CDR3: CASRNSLDRGRQPQHF. The CDR3 bases are TGTGCCAGCAGAAACTCCCTGGACAGGGGACGTCAGCCCCAGCATTTT. Together with reference TRBV28 and TRBJ1-5, the CDR3 gives the full variable domain: DVKVTQSSRYLVKRTGEKVFLECVQDMDHENMFWYRQDPGLGLRLIYFSYDVKMKEKGDIPEGYSVSREKKERFSLILESASTNQTSMYLCASRNSLDRGRQPQHFGDGTRLSIL.